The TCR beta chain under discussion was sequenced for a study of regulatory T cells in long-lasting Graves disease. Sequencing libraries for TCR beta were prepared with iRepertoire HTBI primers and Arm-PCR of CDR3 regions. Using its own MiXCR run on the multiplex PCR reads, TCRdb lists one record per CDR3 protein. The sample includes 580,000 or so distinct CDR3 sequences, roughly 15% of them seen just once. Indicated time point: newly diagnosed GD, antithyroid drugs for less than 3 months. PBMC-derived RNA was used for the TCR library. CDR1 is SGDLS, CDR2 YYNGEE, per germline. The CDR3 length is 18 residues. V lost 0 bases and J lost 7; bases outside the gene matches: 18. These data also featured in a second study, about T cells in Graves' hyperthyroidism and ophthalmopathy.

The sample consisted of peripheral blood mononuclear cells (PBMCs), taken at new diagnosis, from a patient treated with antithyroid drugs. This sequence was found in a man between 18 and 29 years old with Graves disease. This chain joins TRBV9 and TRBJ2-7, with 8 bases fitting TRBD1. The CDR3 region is CASSVAGGIGQGGWEQYF. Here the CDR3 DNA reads TGTGCCAGCAGCGTAGCTGGGGGGATTGGACAGGGCGGTTGGGAGCAGTACTTC.